The 6 T cell receptor beta chains below come from one sample, sequenced in a study of blood T cell repertoires in COVID-19. Generated by immunoSEQ multiplex PCR, the TCRdb table keeps only in-frame clones and is missing some. The profile covers under 45,000 clones, with about 82% appearing a single time and 5% to 7% taken by the ten largest. Sample: peripheral blood. These receptors came from a man aged 50-59 years with active COVID-19.

The genes are TRBV28 and TRBJ2-1; possibly TRBD2 for D (5 bases). Trimming stripped 6 bases from V and 3 bases from J, with 15 bases between. Germline V gene lookup returns CDR1 MDHEN and CDR2 SYDVKM. The CDR3 totals 15 residues. CDR3 in amino acids: CASSRSGGDYNEQFF. In DNA form, the CDR3 reads TGTGCCAGCAGCCGAAGCGGAGGAGACTACAATGAGCAGTTCTTC.

The chain carries TRBV28 and TRBJ1-4; no definite D call. CDR1 and CDR2 (germline): MDHEN, SYDVKM. This CDR3 region has 15 residues. Trimming left V 6 bases short and J 3 bases short, with 14 bases between. CDR3 sequence reads: CASRGIGEANEKLFF. The DNA of the CDR3 is TGTGCCAGCAGAGGAATAGGAGAGGCTAATGAAAAACTGTTTTTT.

The chain has TRBV7-2 and TRBJ2-1, with 8 nucleotides matching TRBD2. V was clipped by 5 bases and J by 9 bases; unmatched bases: 12. Germline values: CDR1 SGHTA, CDR2 FQGNSA. There are 15 residues in the CDR3. The chain's CDR3 is CASSRGSQSGGEQFF. Written as DNA, the CDR3 is TGTGCCAGCAGCCGGGGGAGCCAAAGCGGGGGTGAGCAGTTCTTC.

This sequence joins TRBV7-9 and TRBJ1-1; D unresolved. V lost 0 bases to trimming and J lost 4 bases, with 12 bases between them. Germline loops: CDR1 SEHNR, CDR2 FQNEAQ (reference sequence). This CDR3 is built from 15 residues. CDR3 sequence reads: CASSLADGGRTEAFF. CDR3 bases: TGTGCCAGCAGCTTAGCTGACGGAGGGCGCACTGAAGCTTTCTTT.

This clone came up once. CDR3 DNA: TGCAGTGCTGGTGGAGGGGGGGTCCAAGAGACCCAGTACTTC. It encodes CSAGGGGVQETQYF. The gene calls are TRBV20-1 and TRBJ2-5, with D perhaps matching TRBD2 (7 bases). Trimming took off 5 bases at V and 1 base at J, with 14 bases between the two ends. There are 14 residues in the CDR3. Germline CDR1 reads DFQATT; CDR2 reads SNEGSKA (reference sequence).

This chain joins TRBV7-2 and TRBJ2-7, with 10 bases aligning to TRBD1. The germline CDR1 and CDR2 sequences are SGHTA and FQGNSA. The CDR3 is 16 residues long. J lost 3 bases, V lost 1 base, and 6 bases had no gene match. Written as DNA, the CDR3 is TGTGCCAGCAGCTTAGGAACCGGGACAGGGGTCTACGAGCAGTACTTC. Its protein product is CASSLGTGTGVYEQYF.